This TCR beta chain was sequenced during a study of cytomegalovirus exposure and HLA in healthy donors. The germline V gene has CDR1 MDHEN and CDR2 SYDVKM. Between the trimmed V and J ends, which lost 5 bases and 2 bases, there was a span of 12 bases. The CDR3 length is 15 residues. The PCR employed 60 Vbeta primers together with 13 Jbeta primers. Produced via immunoSEQ multiplex PCR; TCRdb's table is partial and in-frame only. The sample contains about 190,000 clones, approximately 81% of which appear only once. This TCR was recovered from a boy aged 10-17 years in good health and CMV-seronegative. The chain has TRBV28 and TRBJ1-4; D is perhaps TRBD1 (5 bases). The material sequenced was PBMCs. For the CDR3, the DNA is TGTGCCAGCAGTCCCAGGGCGAGGACTAATGAAAAACTGTTTTTT. It yields the protein CASSPRARTNEKLFF.